What follows are 3 T cell receptor beta chains derived from one specimen sequenced in a study of T cells in Graves' hyperthyroidism and ophthalmopathy. Amplified regions were TCR beta CDR3 sequences from RNA transcripts. Researchers ran a first-round RT-PCR on the TCR CDR3 using the HTBI primer set. In TCRdb, the multiplex PCR reads were re-called with MiXCR into one record per CDR3 protein. The repertoire holds about 420,000 distinct CDR3 sequences, roughly an eighth seen once, with 4% to 6.5% in the top ten. Material for sequencing was blood. All receptors derive from a woman between 18 and 30 years old with Graves' hyperthyroidism.

This clonotype was seen only a few times. The chain joins TRBV30 to TRBJ2-7; 8 nucleotides line up with TRBD2. The CDR3 sequence is 14 residues long. CDR1 and CDR2 from the germline V gene are GTSNPN and SVGIG (reference sequence). The trim removed 0 bases at V and 3 bases at J, leaving 4 bases unmatched. The CDR3 is CAWSVSGGNYEQYF. CDR3 nucleotide sequence: TGTGCCTGGAGTGTTTCGGGAGGGAACTACGAGCAGTACTTC. The full variable domain, rest sourced from reference TRBV30 and TRBJ2-7, is SQTIHQWPATLVQPVGSPLSLECTVEGTSNPNLYWYRQAAGRGLQLLFYSVGIGQISSEVPQNLSASRPQDRQFILSSKKLLLSDSGFYLCAWSVSGGNYEQYFGPGTRLTVT.

The chain uses TRBV20-1 and TRBJ2-2, with 8 bases that match TRBD2. Germline lookup yields CDR1 DFQATT and CDR2 SNEGSKA (reference sequence). V dropped 6 bases and J dropped 1; count of bases not matched to a gene: 4. The CDR3 totals 14 residues. In DNA, the CDR3 is TGCAGTGCGCCTACTAGCGGGAACACCGGGGAGCTGTTTTTT. Translated: CSAPTSGNTGELFF.

There are many counts of this clonotype. The genes are TRBV7-8 and TRBJ1-4, with 7 nucleotides matching TRBD1. This CDR3 spans 19 amino acids. The V gene end was trimmed by 5 bases and the J gene end by 3 bases; junction bases not matched to a gene: 18. Germline lookup yields CDR1 SGHVS and CDR2 FQNEAQ. As DNA, the CDR3 is TGTGCCAGCAGCCTCCGATCGTACCCCGGACAGGCTGCTAATGAAAAACTGTTTTTT. Its translation is CASSLRSYPGQAANEKLFF.